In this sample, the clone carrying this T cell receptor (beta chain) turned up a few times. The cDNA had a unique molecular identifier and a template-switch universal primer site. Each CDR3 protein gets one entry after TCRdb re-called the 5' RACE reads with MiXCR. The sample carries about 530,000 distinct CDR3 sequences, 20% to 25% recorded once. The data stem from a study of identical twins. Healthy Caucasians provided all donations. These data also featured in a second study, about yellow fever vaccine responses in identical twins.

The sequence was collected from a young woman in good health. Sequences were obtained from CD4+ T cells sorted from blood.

CDR3 DNA sequence: TGCAGTGCTAGAGACGGACAGGGTGTTAACATTCAGTACTTC. It encodes CSARDGQGVNIQYF. The gene calls are TRBV20-1 and TRBJ2-4, with 8 bases matching TRBD1. Germline values: CDR1 DFQATT, CDR2 SNEGSKA (reference sequence). The V segment lost 0 bases and the J segment 7 bases; nucleotides outside the gene matches: 5. The CDR3 is 14 residues long.